Presented here are 2 T cell receptor beta chains from one specimen sequenced in a study of blood T cell repertoires in COVID-19. Generated by immunoSEQ multiplex PCR, the TCRdb table keeps only in-frame clones and is missing some. The table lists roughly 200,000 clones, 75% to 95% of them singletons. Sequenced sample: peripheral blood. These receptors were taken from a man in his fifties or sixties with acute or convalescent COVID-19.

This chain connects TRBV18 to TRBJ1-4; 7 positions agree with TRBD1. CDR1 and CDR2 from the germline V gene are KGHSH and LQKENI. The CDR3 runs 15 residues. Losses at the gene ends were 5 bases for V and 1 base for J; bases not matched to a gene: 4. The CDR3 DNA sequence: TGTGCCAGCTCATCCGGGACAGAAACTAATGAAAAACTGTTTTTT. It yields the protein CASSSGTETNEKLFF. The variable domain in full, with the rest retrieved from reference TRBV18 and TRBJ1-4, is NAGVMQNPRHLVRRRGQEARLRCSPMKGHSHVYWYRQLPEEGLKFMVYLQKENIIDESGMPKERFSAEFPKEGPSILRIQQVVRGDSAAYFCASSSGTETNEKLFFGSGTQLSVL.

The rearrangement uses TRBV7-9 and TRBJ1-5, with TRBD1 identical over 8 bases. This CDR3 has 14 residues. CDR1 is SEHNR and CDR2 is FQNEAQ in the germline V gene (reference sequence). J lost 4 bases, V lost 6 bases, and 5 bases had no gene match. The CDR3 region is CASSRQGFNQPQHF. The CDR3 nucleotides read TGTGCCAGCAGTCGACAGGGGTTTAATCAGCCCCAGCATTTT.